This entry lists 12 T cell receptor beta chains sequenced from one sample in a study of vaccination and CD4 T cells after COVID-19. The Oncomine TCR Beta short-read assay was what sequenced the DNA obtained from cultured CD4+ T cells. TCRdb re-called the PCR reads with MiXCR, one entry per CDR3 protein. The top ten clones hold more than 25% of a sample with thousands of distinct CDR3 sequences, about 44% of them seen once. Treatment given: approximately 9-day PBMC culture with coronavirus spike peptide pools or control peptides (ViraFEST assay). The unexposed donor provided CD4+ T cells, which were taken before the COVID-19 pandemic (2011-2018). Their antigens remain unidentified. The sample taken for sequencing was CD4+ T cells from blood, cultured in vitro. The receptors stem from a human donor in good health.

The chain joins TRBV7-2 to TRBJ2-1; D remains unclear. Trimming took off 4 bases at V and 0 bases at J, with 10 bases between the two ends. The CDR3 is 15 amino acids. Germline values: CDR1 SGHTA, CDR2 FQGNSA. DNA of the CDR3: TGTGCCAGCAGCTATCGGACGAGCTCCTACAATGAGCAGTTCTTC. It encodes CASSYRTSSYNEQFF.

V and J are TRBV29-1 and TRBJ1-2; 9 nucleotides match TRBD1. The germline V gene has CDR1 SQVTM and CDR2 ANQGSEA. The V and J ends lost 6 bases and 7 bases, in that order; junction bases with no gene match: 6. This CDR3 contains 12 residues. The CDR3 DNA reads as TGCAGCGTGAGGGGACAGGGCTCTGGCTACACCTTC. This gives the protein CSVRGQGSGYTF.

This clonotype was seen a single time. The V gene is TRBV27, the J gene TRBJ2-1, with 11 bases identical to TRBD2. V gave up 3 bases and J gave up 6 bases; unmatched junction bases: 4. CDR3 length: 15 amino acids. CDR1 and CDR2 (germline): MNHEY, SMNVEV (reference sequence). The CDR3 sequence: CASSLLAGGSNEQFF. For the CDR3, the DNA is TGTGCCAGCAGTTTGCTAGCGGGAGGTTCCAATGAGCAGTTCTTC.

This clonotype was seen more than once but under ten times. The J gene is TRBJ1-2, the V gene TRBV7-8, with 9 bases fitting TRBD1. CDR1 SGHVS and CDR2 FQNEAQ come from the germline V gene. The length of the CDR3 is 16 residues. With V trimmed by 6 bases and J by 3 bases, 11 bases remained unmatched. CDR3 in DNA: TGTGCCAGCAGTTACAGGGGGCGGAACCTTGACTATGGCTACACCTTC. The encoded protein is CASSYRGRNLDYGYTF.

The table lists this clonotype with a few counts. This chain links TRBV7-8 with TRBJ2-2; perhaps D is TRBD1 or TRBD2 (5 bases each). The CDR3 loop spans 16 amino acids. Trimming cost V 5 bases and J 6 bases, with 19 bases left between them. CDR1 and CDR2 (germline): SGHVS, FQNEAQ. The DNA for the CDR3 is TGTGCCAGCAGCCAGGGTGGCAGGAGCGGTGCCGGGGAGCTGTTTTTT. This translates into CASSQGGRSGAGELFF.

This clonotype was counted a few times. The chain links TRBV20-1 to TRBJ2-7; possible D gene TRBD1, 6 bases. This CDR3 comprises 13 residues. V was cut by 0 bases and J by 5 bases, with 11 bases left in between. CDR1 is DFQATT and CDR2 is SNEGSKA in the germline V gene (reference sequence). The CDR3 protein is CSARDRTADEQYF. Here the CDR3 DNA reads TGCAGTGCTAGAGATCGGACAGCCGACGAGCAGTACTTC.

The rearrangement joins TRBV11-2 to TRBJ2-3, with a weak D call TRBD1 (5 bases). Trimming pared 2 bases from V and 2 bases from J, leaving 11 bases between. This CDR3 has 15 residues. The germline V gene encodes CDR1 SGHAT and CDR2 FQNNGV. CDR3 in DNA: TGTGCCAGCAGCTTATTGGGGCGTGCCACAGATACGCAGTATTTT. This translates into CASSLLGRATDTQYF.

This clonotype has more than one count but fewer than ten. This chain connects TRBV20-1 to TRBJ2-7, with D perhaps given as TRBD1 or TRBD2 (5 bases each). Germline CDR1 and CDR2: DFQATT and SNEGSKA (reference sequence). The CDR3 length is 15 residues. Trimming took off 4 bases at V and 3 bases at J, with 19 bases between the two ends. CDR3 residues: CSATPNPGTHYEQYF. CDR3 sequence (DNA): TGCAGTGCTACCCCGAACCCCGGGACCCACTACGAGCAGTACTTC.

This clonotype was picked up a small number of times. CDR3 sequence: CASSIKGYTEAFF. The CDR3 nucleotides read TGTGCCAGTAGTATTAAGGGTTACACTGAAGCTTTCTTT. The chain recombines TRBV19 with TRBJ1-1; D is uncertain. This CDR3 has 13 residues. Germline V gives CDR1 LNHDA, CDR2 SQIVND (reference sequence). V lost 3 bases to trimming and J lost 3 bases, with 8 bases between them.

This clonotype was detected only a few times. This sequence joins TRBV12-3 or TRBV12-4 and TRBJ2-3, with 10 bases fitting TRBD2. V gave up 7 bases and J gave up 8 bases; unmatched junction bases: 15. The CDR3 sequence is 16 residues long. The CDR3 region has the DNA TGTGCCAGCACCCGACGACTAGCGGGTGCTCTTGGTACGCAGTATTTT. This encodes CASTRRLAGALGTQYF.

The rearrangement joins TRBV6-2 or TRBV6-3 to TRBJ1-5; D perhaps matches TRBD1 (6 bases). CDR3 length equals 16 residues. Germline assignment: CDR1 MNHEY and CDR2 SVGEGT. Trimming removed 8 bases from V and 10 bases from J, with 27 bases in between. The CDR3 region is CASELGVTGPQGPQHF. The CDR3 coding sequence is TGTGCCAGCGAGTTGGGTGTCACAGGGCCCCAGGGACCCCAGCATTTT.

This clonotype came up a few times. The chain is built from TRBV4-2 and TRBJ2-2; D may be TRBD1 (6 bases). This CDR3 contains 17 residues. Germline CDR1 LGHNA, CDR2 YNFKEQ. V shed 2 bases and J shed 0 bases, with 13 bases lying between them. In DNA form, the CDR3 reads TGTGCCAGCAGCCAACCGGTTGGGGGCCCGAACACCGGGGAGCTGTTTTTT. Protein product: CASSQPVGGPNTGELFF.